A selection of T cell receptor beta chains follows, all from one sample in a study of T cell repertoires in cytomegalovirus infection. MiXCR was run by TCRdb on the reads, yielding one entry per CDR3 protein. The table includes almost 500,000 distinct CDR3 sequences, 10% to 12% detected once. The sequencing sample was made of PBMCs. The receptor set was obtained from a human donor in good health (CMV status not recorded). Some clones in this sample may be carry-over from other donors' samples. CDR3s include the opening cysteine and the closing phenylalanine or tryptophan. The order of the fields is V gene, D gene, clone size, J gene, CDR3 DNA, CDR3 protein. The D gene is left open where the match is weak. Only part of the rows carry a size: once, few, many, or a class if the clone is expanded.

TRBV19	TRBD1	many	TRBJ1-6	TGTGCCAGTAGTCCCCGGGACAGGGTCTATAATTCACCCCTCCACTTT	CASSPRDRVYNSPLHF
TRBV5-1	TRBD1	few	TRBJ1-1	TGCGCCAGCAGCTCGGGACAGGGAGTCACTGAAGCTTTCTTT	CASSSGQGVTEAFF
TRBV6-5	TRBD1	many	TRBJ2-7	TGTGCCAGCAGTTACTCGAGGCAGGGGGCCTACGAGCAGTACTTC	CASSYSRQGAYEQYF
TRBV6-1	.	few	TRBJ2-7	TGTGCCAGCGTGGGGCAGAAATATTACGAGCAGTACTTC	CASVGQKYYEQYF
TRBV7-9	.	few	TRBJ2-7	TGTGCCAGTTCTAAGGACGGGACCTACGAGCAGTACTTC	CASSKDGTYEQYF
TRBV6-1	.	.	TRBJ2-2	TGTGCCAGCCCCAGAAGGCCGAACACCGGGGAGCTGTTTTTT	CASPRRPNTGELFF
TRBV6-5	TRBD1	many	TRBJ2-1	TGTGCCAGCACAGGGGGCTACAATGAGCAGTTCTTC	CASTGGYNEQFF
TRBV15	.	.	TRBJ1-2	TGTGCCACCAGCAGAGATGGGGATCTGGGCTACACCTTC	CATSRDGDLGYTF
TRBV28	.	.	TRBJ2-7	TGTGCCAGCAGTTCGACGAACGAGCAGTACTTC	CASSSTNEQYF
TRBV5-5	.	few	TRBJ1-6	TGTGCCAGCAGCACCCTGGTTGGATCACCCCTCCACTTT	CASSTLVGSPLHF
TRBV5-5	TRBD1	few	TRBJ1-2	TGTGCCAGCAGCTTGGCACAGGGGGACTACTATGGCTACACCTTC	CASSLAQGDYYGYTF
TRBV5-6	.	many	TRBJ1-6	TGTGCCAGCAGCTTGATGTGGAATTCACCCCTCCACTTT	CASSLMWNSPLHF
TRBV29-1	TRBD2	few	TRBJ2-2	TGCACAGCGGGGGGGACCGGGGAGCTGTTTTTT	CTAGGTGELFF
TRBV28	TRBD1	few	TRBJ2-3	TGTGCCAGCAGGACGGGACAGACGGCAGATACGCAGTATTTT	CASRTGQTADTQYF
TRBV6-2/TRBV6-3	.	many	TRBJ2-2	TGTGCCAGCAGTTACGCCCCGACAGACTACACCGGGGAGCTGTTTTTT	CASSYAPTDYTGELFF
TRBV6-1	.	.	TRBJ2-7	TGTGCCAGCAGGGACACCGGCAACTACGAGCAGTACTTC	CASRDTGNYEQYF